This TCR beta chain appears in the sequencing data of a study of blood T cell repertoires in COVID-19. At the level of the study: T cells, B-cell-depleted T cells, or PBMCs provided the cDNA or gDNA that served as material.

In germline, CDR1 is MDHEN, CDR2 SYDVKM. The CDR3 consists of 18 residues. With V trimmed by 8 bases and J by 0 bases, 14 bases remained unmatched. TCRdb keeps only in-frame clones here, not all; method: immunoSEQ multiplex PCR. The sample carries 150,000 to 200,000 clones, more than 75% recorded once. The sequenced material came from peripheral blood. The chain employs TRBV28 and TRBJ1-3; 9 bases agree with TRBD1. This receptor was identified in a man between 40 and 49 years old with active or convalescent COVID-19. The CDR3: CASGIRDRVPHSGNTIYF. DNA for the CDR3: TGTGCCAGCGGGATCCGGGACAGGGTGCCCCACTCTGGAAACACCATATATTTT.